This T cell receptor beta chain originates from a study of shared clonotypes between healthy human individuals. The CDR3 has 13 amino acids. For this clone: Its specificity is not known.

Broader study findings: Depth was large, yet rarefaction showed that sorted-subset sequencing was incomplete.

Sequencing was at deep level. TCRdb keeps only in-frame clones here, not all; method: immunoSEQ multiplex PCR. The data show about 690,000 clones, with about 90% seen just once and about a third held by the top ten. Healthy HIV-negative adults with no recent acute infections or vaccinations were recruited as donors. What was sequenced was memory CD8+ T cells from PBMCs. The subset: CD45RO+ cells pooled with CCR7-negative TemRA cells. This TCR came from a man younger than 35 in good health. Some clones in this sample may be carry-over from other donors' samples. The chain carries TRBV1 and TRBJ2-1; TRBD1 was called by the table and not checked on the DNA. TRBV1 is reported as a pseudogene. The CDR3 is CTSTPSSYNEQFF. As DNA, the CDR3 is TGCACCAGCACCCCCAGCTCCTACAATGAGCAGTTCTTC.